The clone carrying this T cell receptor (beta chain) was found a few times. Its target is unknown. Time point given: blood at routine non-recurrence follow-up after resection. Unsorted whole RNA from tumor, nontumor lung or frozen PBMC underwent sequencing. With V trimmed by 0 bases and J by 0 bases, 7 bases remained unmatched. The CDR3 is 18 amino acids. The germline V gene has CDR1 SGDLS and CDR2 YYNGEE. The data were obtained in a study of spatial heterogeneity in lung cancer. TCR cDNA molecules each carried a unique molecular identifier. TCRdb called the 5' RACE reads again in MiXCR, with one record for every CDR3 protein. The repertoire holds 25,000 to 35,000 distinct CDR3 sequences, roughly a tenth seen once, with about 30% in the top ten. Study results and limitations: Follow-up blood showed ubiquitous expanded tumor TCRs less than blood at resection did.

The chain has TRBV9 and TRBJ2-1; 9 bases align to TRBD2. Sequencing was performed on PBMCs, taken at follow-up. This receptor was identified in a female donor with early-stage non-small cell lung cancer. Here the CDR3 DNA reads TGTGCCAGCAGCGTAGAGGCTAGCGGGGAATTCTCCTACAATGAGCAGTTCTTC. Its protein product is CASSVEASGEFSYNEQFF.